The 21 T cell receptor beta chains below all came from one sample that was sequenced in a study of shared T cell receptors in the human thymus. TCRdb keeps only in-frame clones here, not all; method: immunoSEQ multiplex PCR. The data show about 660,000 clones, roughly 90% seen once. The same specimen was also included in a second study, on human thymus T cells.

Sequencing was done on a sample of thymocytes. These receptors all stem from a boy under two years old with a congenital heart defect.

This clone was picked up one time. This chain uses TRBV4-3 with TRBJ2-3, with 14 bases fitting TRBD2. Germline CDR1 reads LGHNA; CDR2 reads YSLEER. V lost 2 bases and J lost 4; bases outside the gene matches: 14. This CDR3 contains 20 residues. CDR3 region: CASSQSEPGLAGESADTQYF. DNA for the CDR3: TGCGCCAGCAGCCAATCCGAACCGGGACTAGCGGGAGAGTCGGCAGATACGCAGTATTTT.

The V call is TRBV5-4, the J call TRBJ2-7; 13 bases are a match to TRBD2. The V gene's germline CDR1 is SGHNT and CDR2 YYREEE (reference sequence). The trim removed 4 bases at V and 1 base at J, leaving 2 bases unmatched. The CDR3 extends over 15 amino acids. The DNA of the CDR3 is TGTGCCAGCAGCCCGGGACTAGCGGGATCCTACGAGCAGTACTTC. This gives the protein CASSPGLAGSYEQYF.

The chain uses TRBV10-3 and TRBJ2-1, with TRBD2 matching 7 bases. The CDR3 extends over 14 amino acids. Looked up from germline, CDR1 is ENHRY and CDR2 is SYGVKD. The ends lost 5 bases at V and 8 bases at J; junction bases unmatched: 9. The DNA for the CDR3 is TGTGCCATCAGTCTTAGCGGGCCGAGGGATGAGCAGTTCTTC. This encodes CAISLSGPRDEQFF.

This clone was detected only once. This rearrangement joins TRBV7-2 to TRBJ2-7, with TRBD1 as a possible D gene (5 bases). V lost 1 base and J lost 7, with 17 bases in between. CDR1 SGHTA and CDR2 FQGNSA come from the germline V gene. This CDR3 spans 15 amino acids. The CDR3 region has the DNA TGTGCCAGCAGCTTAGTGGTAGGGGCCAGGGTGGAGCAGTACTTC. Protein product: CASSLVVGARVEQYF.

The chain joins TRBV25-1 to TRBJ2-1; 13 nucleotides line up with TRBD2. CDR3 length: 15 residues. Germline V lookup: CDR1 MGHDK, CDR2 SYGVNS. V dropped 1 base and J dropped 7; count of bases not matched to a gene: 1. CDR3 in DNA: TGTGCCAGCAGTGAATTGACTAGCGGGAGGAATGAGCAGTTCTTC. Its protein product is CASSELTSGRNEQFF. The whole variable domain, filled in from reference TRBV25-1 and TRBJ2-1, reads EADIYQTPRYLVIGTGKKITLECSQTMGHDKMYWYQQDPGMELHLIHYSYGVNSTEKGDLSSESTVSRIRTEHFPLTLESARPSHTSQYLCASSELTSGRNEQFFGPGTRLTVL.

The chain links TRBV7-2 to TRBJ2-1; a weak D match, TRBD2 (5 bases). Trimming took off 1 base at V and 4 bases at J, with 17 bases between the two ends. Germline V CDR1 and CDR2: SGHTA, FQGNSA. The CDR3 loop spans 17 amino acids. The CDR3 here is CASSLVPARRAYNEQFF. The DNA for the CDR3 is TGTGCCAGCAGCTTAGTACCGGCTCGGCGGGCATACAATGAGCAGTTCTTC.

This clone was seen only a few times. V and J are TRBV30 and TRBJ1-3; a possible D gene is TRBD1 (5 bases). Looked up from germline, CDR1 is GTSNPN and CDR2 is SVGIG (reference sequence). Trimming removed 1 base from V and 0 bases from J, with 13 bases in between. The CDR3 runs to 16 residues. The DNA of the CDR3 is TGTGCCTGGAGTGACGGGACTTTAGCCTCTGGAAACACCATATATTTT. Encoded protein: CAWSDGTLASGNTIYF.

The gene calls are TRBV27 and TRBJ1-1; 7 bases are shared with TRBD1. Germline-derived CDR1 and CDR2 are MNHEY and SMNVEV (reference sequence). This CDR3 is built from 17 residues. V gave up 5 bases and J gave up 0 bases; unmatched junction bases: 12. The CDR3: CASSAGTDKRMNTEAFF. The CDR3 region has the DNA TGTGCCAGCAGTGCCGGGACAGATAAGAGGATGAACACTGAAGCTTTCTTT.

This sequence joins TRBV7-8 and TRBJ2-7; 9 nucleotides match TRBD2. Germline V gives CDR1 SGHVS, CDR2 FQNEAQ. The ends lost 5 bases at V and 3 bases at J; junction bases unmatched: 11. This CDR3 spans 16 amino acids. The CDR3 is CASSQRASGRRYEQYF. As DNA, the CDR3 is TGTGCCAGCAGCCAACGGGCCAGCGGGAGGCGCTACGAGCAGTACTTC.

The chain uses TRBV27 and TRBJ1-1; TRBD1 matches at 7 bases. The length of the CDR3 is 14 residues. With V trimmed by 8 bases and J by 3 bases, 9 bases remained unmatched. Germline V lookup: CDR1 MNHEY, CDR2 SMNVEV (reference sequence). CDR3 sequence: CASGGQRIDTEAFF. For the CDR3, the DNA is TGTGCCAGCGGGGGACAGAGGATAGACACTGAAGCTTTCTTT.

The chain's CDR3 is CASSLPGTGSYEQYF. The CDR3 DNA is TGTGCCAGCAGCTTACCTGGGACAGGTTCCTACGAGCAGTACTTC. The chain links TRBV13 to TRBJ2-7; 8 bases line up with TRBD1. The germline gives CDR1 PRHDT, CDR2 FYEKMQ (reference sequence). The V segment lost 2 bases and the J segment 1 base; nucleotides outside the gene matches: 4. This CDR3 contains 15 residues.

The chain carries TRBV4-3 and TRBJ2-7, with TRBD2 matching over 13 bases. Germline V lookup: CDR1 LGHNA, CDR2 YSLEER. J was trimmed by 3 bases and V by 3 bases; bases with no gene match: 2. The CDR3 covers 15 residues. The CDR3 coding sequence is TGCGCCAGCAGCCACGGACTAGCGGGAGACTACGAGCAGTACTTC. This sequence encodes CASSHGLAGDYEQYF.

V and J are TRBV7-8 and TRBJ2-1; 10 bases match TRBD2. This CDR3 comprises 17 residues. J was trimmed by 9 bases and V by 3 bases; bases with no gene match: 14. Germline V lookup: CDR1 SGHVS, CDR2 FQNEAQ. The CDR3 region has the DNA TGTGCCAGCAGCTTGGCCCCCCCGTTAGCGGGAGGAGGTGAGCAGTTCTTC. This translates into CASSLAPPLAGGGEQFF.

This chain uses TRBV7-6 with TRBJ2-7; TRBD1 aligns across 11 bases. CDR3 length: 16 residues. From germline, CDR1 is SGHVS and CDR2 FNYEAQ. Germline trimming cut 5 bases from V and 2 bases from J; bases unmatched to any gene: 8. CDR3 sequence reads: CASSIGTGGDPYEQYF. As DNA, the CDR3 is TGTGCCAGCAGCATCGGGACAGGGGGGGACCCCTACGAGCAGTACTTC.

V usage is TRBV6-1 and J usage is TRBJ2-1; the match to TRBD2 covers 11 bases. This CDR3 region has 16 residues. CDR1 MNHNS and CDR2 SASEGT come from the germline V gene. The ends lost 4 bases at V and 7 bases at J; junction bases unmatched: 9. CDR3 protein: CASSGQLAGASNEQFF. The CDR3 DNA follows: TGTGCCAGCAGTGGACAACTAGCGGGAGCCTCGAATGAGCAGTTCTTC.

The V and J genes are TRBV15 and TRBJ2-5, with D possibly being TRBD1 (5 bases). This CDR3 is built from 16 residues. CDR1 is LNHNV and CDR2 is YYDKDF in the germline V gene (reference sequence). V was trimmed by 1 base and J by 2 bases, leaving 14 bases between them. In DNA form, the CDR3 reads TGTGCCACCAGCAGAGTGTCGGCGCGGACACAAGAGACCCAGTACTTC. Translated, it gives CATSRVSARTQETQYF.

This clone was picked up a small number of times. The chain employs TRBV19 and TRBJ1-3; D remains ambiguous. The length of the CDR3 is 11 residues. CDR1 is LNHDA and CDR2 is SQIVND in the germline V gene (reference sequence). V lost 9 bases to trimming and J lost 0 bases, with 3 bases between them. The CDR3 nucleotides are TGTGCCAGCAACTCTGGAAACACCATATATTTT. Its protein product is CASNSGNTIYF.

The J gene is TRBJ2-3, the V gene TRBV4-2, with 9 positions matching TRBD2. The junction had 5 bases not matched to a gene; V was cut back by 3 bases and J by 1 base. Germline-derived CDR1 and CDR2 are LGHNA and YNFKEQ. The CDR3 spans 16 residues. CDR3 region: CASSQRAGGRTDTQYF. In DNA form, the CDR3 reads TGTGCCAGCAGCCAGAGAGCGGGGGGTCGCACAGATACGCAGTATTTT.

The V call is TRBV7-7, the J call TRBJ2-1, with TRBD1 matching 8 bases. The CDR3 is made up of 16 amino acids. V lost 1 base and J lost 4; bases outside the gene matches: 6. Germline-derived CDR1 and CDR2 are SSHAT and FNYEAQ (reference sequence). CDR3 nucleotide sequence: TGTGCCAGCAGCTTAGATCCAGGGGGCGGGTACAATGAGCAGTTCTTC. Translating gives CASSLDPGGGYNEQFF.

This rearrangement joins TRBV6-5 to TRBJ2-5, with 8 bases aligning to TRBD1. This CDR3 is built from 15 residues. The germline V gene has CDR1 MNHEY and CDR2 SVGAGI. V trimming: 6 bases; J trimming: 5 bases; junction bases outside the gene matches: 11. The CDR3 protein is CASRPGSRGPETQYF. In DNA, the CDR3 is TGTGCCAGCAGGCCCGGATCCAGGGGGCCGGAGACCCAGTACTTC.

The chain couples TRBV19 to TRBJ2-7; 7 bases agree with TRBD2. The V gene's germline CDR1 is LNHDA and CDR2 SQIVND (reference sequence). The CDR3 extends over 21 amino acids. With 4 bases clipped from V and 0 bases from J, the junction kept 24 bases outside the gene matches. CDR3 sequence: CASSRGGAHGFHHQPSYEQYF. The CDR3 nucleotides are TGTGCCAGTAGTAGGGGAGGGGCACACGGGTTTCACCATCAGCCCTCCTACGAGCAGTACTTC.